The 2 T cell receptor beta chains presented below share a single source sample, sequenced in a study of PD-1 blockade in classical Hodgkin lymphoma. The protocol was immunoSEQ multiplex PCR, while the TCRdb copy is restricted to in-frame clones and leaves out a portion. The repertoire holds about 44,000 clones, 60% to 75% seen once, with 2.5% to 3.5% in the top ten. The time point was: cycle 4 day 1 (C4D1), after 5 to 7 weeks of nivolumab. With no exception, relapse followed autologous stem cell transplantation in all patients, and brentuximab vedotin exposure varied. The sample here was peripheral blood mononuclear cells (PBMCs), taken before the fourth cycle of nivolumab. The receptors originated from a human donor with classical Hodgkin lymphoma.

This clone rates as medium-sized (0.01 to 0.1%). The sample holds other DNA sequences that translate to the same CDR3. The rearrangement uses TRBV6-5 and TRBJ1-2, with a tentative D call TRBD1 (5 bases). Trimming left V 6 bases short and J 5 bases short, with 10 bases between. CDR3 length: 12 amino acids. Germline CDR1 MNHEY, CDR2 SVGAGI. The CDR3 region is CASRGRGYGYTF. CDR3 nucleotide sequence: TGTGCCAGCAGGGGGCGCGGGTATGGCTACACCTTC.

This chain uses TRBV5-1 with TRBJ1-1, with 10 bases aligning to TRBD1. CDR1 is SGHRS and CDR2 is YFSETQ in the germline V gene. The CDR3 length is 13 residues. The junction had 2 bases not matched to a gene; V was cut back by 3 bases and J by 6 bases. CDR3 loop: CASSSGTGAEAFF. CDR3 nucleotides: TGCGCCAGCAGCTCCGGGACAGGGGCTGAAGCTTTCTTT.